Detailed here is one T cell receptor beta chain. Its antigen is currently not known. The sample holds no much larger clone one base away, and base qualities are not on file. Inclusive of the bounding cysteine and phenylalanine, the CDR3 is 16 residues long. The DNA shown is the 48-base CDR3, in frame from base 1. According to the germline V gene (reference sequence), CDR1 reads LNHNV and CDR2 reads YYDKDF. V is clipped by 1 base and J by 2 bases, and the sequence between their germline boundaries is 13 bases long. This sample was taken from a study of shared clonotypes between healthy human individuals (dated by TCRdb to 2018 to 2021). For the wider study: A couple of women and three men aged 18 to 49 years were included in the cohort. For each donor, CD4 naive and CD4 memory were each given three plates, CD8 naive was given two plates, and CD8 memory was given one plate. The study deeply sequenced blood TCR repertoires of five healthy adults to estimate repertoire size and the extent of clonotype sharing between individuals. To increase sequencing depth and limit assay-specific biases, TCR repertoire library preparation and sequencing were carried out by different laboratories using diverse techniques. Per donor, leukapheresis produced somewhere between about 0.8 and 9.5 billion PBMCs. Results and caveats for the whole study, not just this receptor: Sampling was restricted to blood, and TCR repertoires in tissues likely differ from the TCR repertoires found in blood. Sharing across a few donors was observed for about 4.8% of naive CD4, 3% to 3.5% of naive CD8, over 2% of memory CD4, and approximately 0.41% of memory CD8 clonotypes. Based on pairwise subsampling, the degree of clonotype sharing among donors was expected to be affected by sequencing depth. Estimated clonotype richness was generally larger for naive than for memory subsets. Even with the large sequencing depth, rarefaction of the sorted-subset datasets indicated that sequencing was incomplete. Because the study included a small number of donors, the genetic and exposure-history diversity represented was limited. Compared with non-shared clonotypes, clonotypes shared by all four sorted-subset donors had higher generation probabilities.

Healthy HIV-negative adults with no recently reported acute infections or vaccinations were included as donors. Every donor was a Caucasian adult living in Nashville, Tennessee, USA. CD4+ T cells were enriched through magnetic negative selection, after which naive cells were positively selected on CD45RA and the remaining negative fraction served as the memory subset. Blood was collected by leukapheresis, and PBMCs were isolated by Ficoll-Histopaque density gradient centrifugation and then cryopreserved in liquid nitrogen vapor phase. Analytical flow cytometry was used to check the purity and quantity of each magnetically sorted T cell population. From each sorted fraction, genomic DNA was isolated and quantified by UV absorbance on a Nanodrop 2000c. TCR CDR3 regions were amplified from genomic DNA by multiplex PCR using the deep immunoSEQ assay. Extracted genomic DNA from each cell subset was spread evenly across all wells of several immunoSEQ 96-well plates, with each plate serving as a replicate. Each replicate PCR for sorted subsets received roughly 0.2 ug genomic DNA, equal to about 30,000 T cell genomes. Purified libraries were quantified with a Qubit 3.0 fluorometer, sized on a Bioanalyzer 2100, and re-quantified with the KAPA Library Quantification kit. A separate single-read 150-cycle Illumina NextSeq 550 flow cell was used to sequence each immunoSEQ 96-well plate. For the original study's pipeline: The immunoSEQ output contained only junctional sequences without quality scores, so filtering could not match that applied to full-length reads. To assign V/J genes and CDR3, sequences were annotated against IMGT germline references using PyIR, a Python wrapper for IgBLAST v1.9. Reads were filtered out if the reads had weak V/J assignments (E-value above 1e-6), no CDR3, stop codons, out-of-frame junctions, or ambiguous translated residues. V3J clonotypes were defined by identical inferred V gene, J gene, and CDR3 amino acid sequence. The percentage overlap between two repertoires was calculated by dividing the number of shared unique clonotypes by the size of the smaller repertoire. RTK rarefaction, the Chao1 estimator, and Recon v2.1 estimates of unobserved clonotypes were used to assess repertoire richness. Generation probabilities for all TCRbeta clonotypes obtained by the gDNA method from a handful of donors were computed using OLGA. Not all clones reach the TCRdb copy of this immuneACCESS table, which keeps in-frame sequences only. Checked studies attribute under half of the gap to unresolved V genes and leave the rest unexplained. Clonal size and the V and J genes are those of that table, whereas D and trimming came from the DNA. The sample profile shows fewer than 400,000 clones; approximately 79% of them were found once. The ten largest clones add up to around 10% of the sample.

The receptor's source is a young man in good health. The specimen sequenced was memory CD4+ T cells sorted from blood. The label giving this sample's cell subset or site can be read as: CD45RA-negative fraction. The chain joins TRBV15 to TRBJ2-3; TRBD2 is a weak D gene call, 6 bases matching. The sequenced DNA is TGTGCCACCAGCAGAGGACGGGAGTATGACACAGATACGCAGTATTTT. Its translation reads: CATSRGREYDTDTQYF.